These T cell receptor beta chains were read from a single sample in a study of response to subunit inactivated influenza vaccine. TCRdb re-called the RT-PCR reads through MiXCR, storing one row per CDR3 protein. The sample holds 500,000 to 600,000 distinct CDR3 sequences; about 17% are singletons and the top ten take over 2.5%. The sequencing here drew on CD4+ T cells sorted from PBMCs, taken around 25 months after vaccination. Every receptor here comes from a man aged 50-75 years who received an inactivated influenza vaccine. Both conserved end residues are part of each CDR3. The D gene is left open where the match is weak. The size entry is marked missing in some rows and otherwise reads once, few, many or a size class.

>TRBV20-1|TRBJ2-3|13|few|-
TGCAGTGCTACGGAGGGCGTCTCCGATACGCAGTATTTT
CSATEGVSDTQYF
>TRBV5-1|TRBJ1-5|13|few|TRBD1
TGCGCCAGCAGTGAGACAGGGGATCAGCCCCAGCATTTT
CASSETGDQPQHF
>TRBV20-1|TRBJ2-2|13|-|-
TGCAGTGCTAGAGATCTGCAGGACGGGGAGCTGTTTTTT
CSARDLQDGELFF
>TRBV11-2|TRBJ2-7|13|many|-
TGTGCCAGCAGCCCGCGACATTTCTCCGAGCAGTACTTC
CASSPRHFSEQYF
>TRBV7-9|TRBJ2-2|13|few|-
TGTGCCAGCAGCTTTGTGGAAACCGGGGAGCTGTTTTTT
CASSFVETGELFF
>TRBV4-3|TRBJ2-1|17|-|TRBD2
TGCGCCAGCAGCCAAGACGGCGGCAGCGGGGTGGGCAATGAGCAGTTCTTC
CASSQDGGSGVGNEQFF
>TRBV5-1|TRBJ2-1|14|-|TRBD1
TGCGCCAGCAGCTTTTCCGGACAGGGATATGAGCAGTTCTTC
CASSFSGQGYEQFF
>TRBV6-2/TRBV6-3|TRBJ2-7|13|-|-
TGTGCCAGCCAAAAGCTCGAGTCCTACGAGCAGTACTTC
CASQKLESYEQYF
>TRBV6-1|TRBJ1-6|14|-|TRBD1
TGTGCCAGCAGAATACAGGGGCACAATTCACCCCTCCACTTT
CASRIQGHNSPLHF
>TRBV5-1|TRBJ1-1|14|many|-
TGCGCCAGCAGCTTGTCTCAAATGAACACTGAAGCTTTCTTT
CASSLSQMNTEAFF
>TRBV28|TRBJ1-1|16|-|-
TGTGCCAGCAACACCGGGAGCGGGGGTTGGAACACTGAAGCTTTCTTT
CASNTGSGGWNTEAFF
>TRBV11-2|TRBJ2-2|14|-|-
TGTGCCAGCAGCTCCCTACAGGGACACGGGGAGCTGTTTTTT
CASSSLQGHGELFF
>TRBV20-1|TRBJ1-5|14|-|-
TGCAGTGCTAGTGGGCAGGGGAGAAATCAGCCCCAGCATTTT
CSASGQGRNQPQHF
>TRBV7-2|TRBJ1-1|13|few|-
TGTGCCAGCAGCCAAATCAGAAAAACTGAAGCTTTCTTT
CASSQIRKTEAFF
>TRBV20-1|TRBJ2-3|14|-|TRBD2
TGCAGTGCGGGTACTAGCGGGGGCTCAGATACGCAGTATTTT
CSAGTSGGSDTQYF
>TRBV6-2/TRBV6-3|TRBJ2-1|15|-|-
TGTGCCAGCAGCGACCGACAGGATCTTGTCGATGAGCAGTTCTTC
CASSDRQDLVDEQFF
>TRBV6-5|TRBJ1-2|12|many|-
TGTGCCAGCAGTTCACAGGCTCGGGGCTACACCTTC
CASSSQARGYTF
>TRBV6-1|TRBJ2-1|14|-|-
TGTGCCAGCAGGCCACCGGGAAACTACAATGAGCAGTTCTTC
CASRPPGNYNEQFF
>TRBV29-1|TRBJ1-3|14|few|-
TGCAGCGTAGCCCTACAGGGCAAGGGAAACACCATATATTTT
CSVALQGKGNTIYF
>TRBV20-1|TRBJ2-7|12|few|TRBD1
TGCAGTGCCCAGGGACAGGGAAACGAGCAGTACTTC
CSAQGQGNEQYF
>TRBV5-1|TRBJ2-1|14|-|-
TGCGCCAGCAGCTTGGACAGCACCAACAATGAGCAGTTCTTC
CASSLDSTNNEQFF
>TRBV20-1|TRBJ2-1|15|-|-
TGCAGTGCTAGGGCCCTCCCGGGACTCGAAACCGAGCAGTTCTTC
CSARALPGLETEQFF
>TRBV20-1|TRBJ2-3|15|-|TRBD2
TGCAGTGCTGGTCGACTAGCGGGGAGTCCAGATACGCAGTATTTT
CSAGRLAGSPDTQYF
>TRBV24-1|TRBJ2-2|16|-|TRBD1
TGTGCCACCAGTGACCCCGGGACAGACAACACCGGGGAGCTGTTTTTT
CATSDPGTDNTGELFF
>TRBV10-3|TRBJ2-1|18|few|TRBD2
TGTGCCATCAGTGAGTCGCGGGGGGCTAGCGGGAGTTACAATGAGCAGTTCTTC
CAISESRGASGSYNEQFF
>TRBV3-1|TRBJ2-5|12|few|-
TGTGCCAGCAGCTACGATGTCAGTACCCAGTACTTC
CASSYDVSTQYF
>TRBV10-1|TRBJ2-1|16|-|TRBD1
TGCGCCAGCAGTGCCATTGGACAGGGGGCATACAATGAGCAGTTCTTC
CASSAIGQGAYNEQFF
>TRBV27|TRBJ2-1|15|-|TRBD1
TGTGCCAGCAGTTCCGGACAGGGGTGGTCGAATGAGCAGTTCTTC
CASSSGQGWSNEQFF
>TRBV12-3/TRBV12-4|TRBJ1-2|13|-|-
TGTGCCAGCAGGCCTACTTCACTGTATGGCTACACCTTC
CASRPTSLYGYTF
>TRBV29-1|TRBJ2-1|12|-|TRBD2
TGCAGCGTTGAATACGGGGGGGATGAGCAGTTCTTC
CSVEYGGDEQFF
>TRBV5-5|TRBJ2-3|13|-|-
TGTGCCAGCAGCTTGTCGGGGCCAGATACGCAGTATTTT
CASSLSGPDTQYF
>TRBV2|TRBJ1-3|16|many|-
TGTGCCAGCAGTGAGGGTGGGGCAGTGTCTGGAAACACCATATATTTT
CASSEGGAVSGNTIYF
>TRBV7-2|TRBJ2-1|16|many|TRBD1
TGTGCCAGCAGCTCGGGACAGGCCAGCTCCTACAATGAGCAGTTCTTC
CASSSGQASSYNEQFF
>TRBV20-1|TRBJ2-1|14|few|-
TGCAGTGCGGGGGCGGGAATCTCCTACAATGAGCAGTTCTTC
CSAGAGISYNEQFF
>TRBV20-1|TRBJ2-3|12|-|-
TGCAGTGCTAGGGTAGTAAGAGATACGCAGTATTTT
CSARVVRDTQYF
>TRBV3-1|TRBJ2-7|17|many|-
TGTGCCAGCAGCCAAGAATTGGGGAGGCGGGGGCTCAACGAGCAGTACTTC
CASSQELGRRGLNEQYF
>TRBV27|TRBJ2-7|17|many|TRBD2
TGTGCCAGCAGTTTATCCCTAGCGGGACTCCTAGGCGACGAGCAGTACTTC
CASSLSLAGLLGDEQYF
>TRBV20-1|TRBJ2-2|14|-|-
TGCAGTGCTAGAGATTTTGGGGGCACCGGGGAGCTGTTTTTT
CSARDFGGTGELFF
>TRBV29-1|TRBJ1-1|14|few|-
TGCAGCGTTTGCTGGTGGGGGATGAACACTGAAGCTTTCTTT
CSVCWWGMNTEAFF
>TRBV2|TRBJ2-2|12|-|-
TGTGCCAGCACTCAAGGGGCGGGGGAGCTGTTTTTT
CASTQGAGELFF
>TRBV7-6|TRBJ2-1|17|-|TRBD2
TGTGCCAGCAGCTTAGAATCAACTAGCGGAGCTTACAATGAGCAGTTCTTC
CASSLESTSGAYNEQFF
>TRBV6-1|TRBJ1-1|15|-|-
TGTGCCAGTAACCCCTCCGCAGGGGTGAACACTGAAGCTTTCTTT
CASNPSAGVNTEAFF
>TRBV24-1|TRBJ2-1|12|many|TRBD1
TGTGCCACCGGGACAGAGTACAATGAGCAGTTCTTC
CATGTEYNEQFF
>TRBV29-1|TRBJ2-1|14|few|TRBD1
TGCAGCGCCAGATTTACAGGGGATTACAATGAGCAGTTCTTC
CSARFTGDYNEQFF
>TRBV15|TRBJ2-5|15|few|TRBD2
TGTGCCACCAGCAGAGACGGACTAGCGCAAGAGACCCAGTACTTC
CATSRDGLAQETQYF
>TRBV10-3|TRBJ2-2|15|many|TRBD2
TGTGCCACCGGAACTACTAGCGGGGAGTCCGGGGAGCTGTTTTTT
CATGTTSGESGELFF
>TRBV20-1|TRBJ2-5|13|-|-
TGCAGTGGCAGACGGGGTGGCCAAGAGACCCAGTACTTC
CSGRRGGQETQYF
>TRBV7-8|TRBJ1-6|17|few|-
TGTGCCAGCAGCTTAGCTTCCGCGCAAACGACTAATTCACCCCTCCACTTT
CASSLASAQTTNSPLHF
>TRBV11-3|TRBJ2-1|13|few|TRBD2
TGTGCCAGCAGCTTCCCAGCGGGAGTCGAGCAGTTCTTC
CASSFPAGVEQFF
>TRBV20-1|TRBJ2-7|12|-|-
TGCAGTGCGTTGTTTCCGGGCCCCGTGCAGTACTTC
CSALFPGPVQYF
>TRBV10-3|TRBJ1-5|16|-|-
TGTGCCACCAATGACGAGGGCAGGGGTTTCGATCAGCCCCAGCATTTT
CATNDEGRGFDQPQHF
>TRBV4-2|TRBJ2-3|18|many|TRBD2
TGTGCCAGCAGCCAACGACAGACTAGCGGGGGGGCCGTAGATACGCAGTATTTT
CASSQRQTSGGAVDTQYF
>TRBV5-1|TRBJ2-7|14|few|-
TGCGCCAGCAGCTTGGGAGATATTGGCTACGAGCAGTACTTC
CASSLGDIGYEQYF
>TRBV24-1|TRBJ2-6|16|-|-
TGTGCCACCAGTGATTCACTTGAATCTGGGGCCAACGTCCTGACTTTC
CATSDSLESGANVLTF
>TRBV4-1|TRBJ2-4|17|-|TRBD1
TGCGCCAGCAGCTCTGAAGCCTGGACAGGCCCCAAAAACATTCAGTACTTC
CASSSEAWTGPKNIQYF
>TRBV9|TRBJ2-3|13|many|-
TGTGCCAGCAGCGTAGCAACAGAAGATACGCAGTATTTT
CASSVATEDTQYF